This TCR beta chain was found in a study of T cell repertoires in cytomegalovirus infection. The overall study: It was the public TCR beta signatures that indicated both CMV infection and matching HLA type.

With respect to this clonotype: Its antigen is unknown.

TCRdb analysed the reads with MiXCR anew, one entry per CDR3 protein. The sample lists a few hundred thousand distinct CDR3 sequences; about a sixth were seen once. Study outcomes and limitations: There were carriers of CMV plus the relevant HLA, and cumulative public TCR beta family frequency identified them.

Germline CDR1 reads MGHRA; CDR2 reads YSYEKL. CDR3 size: 17 residues. The germline V and J ends were trimmed by 5 bases and 4 bases, with 21 bases remaining between them. Sequencing used CD8+ T cells from PBMCs. This TCR came from a human donor in good health (CMV status not recorded). Some clones in this sample may be carry-over from other donors' samples. The rearrangement links TRBV4-1 to TRBJ1-5; possibly TRBD1 for D (6 bases). CDR3 sequence reads: CASSFRLAGEMNQPQHF. The CDR3 DNA reads as TGCGCCAGCAGCTTTCGACTAGCAGGGGAGATGAATCAGCCCCAGCATTTT.